This passage covers 28 T cell receptor beta chains from one sample sequenced in a study of yellow fever vaccine responses in identical twins (dated by TCRdb to the late 2010s). Libraries were prepared through RT-PCR. Instrument used: Illumina HiSeq 2500. TCRdb handled the public reads itself, with Q25 trimming in fastp and clone calling in MiXCR, and kept productive beta chains. Rows with a matching CDR3 protein are joined into one entry that keeps the most common DNA and genes. The sample table shows about 1,100 distinct CDR3 sequences, and roughly 72% are seen once. About 25% of the sample goes to the ten largest clones. Sample: T cells from blood (PBMCs), unsorted or a sorted subset (not recorded which), taken before or after yellow fever vaccination (not recorded which). Receptors originate from a female donor who received the yellow fever vaccine.

This sequence joins TRBV15 and TRBJ2-7, with TRBD1 matching 9 bases. This CDR3 has 14 residues. V gave up 3 bases and J gave up 2 bases; unmatched junction bases: 2. Germline CDR1 reads LNHNV; CDR2 reads YYDKDF (reference sequence). CDR3 loop: CATSRGTGTYEQYV. The DNA for the CDR3 is TGTGCCACCAGCAGGGGGACAGGGACCTACGAGCAGTACGTC.

The rearrangement uses TRBV4-2 and TRBJ2-4, with D possibly being TRBD1 or TRBD2 (6 bases each). The V end lost 4 bases, the J end lost 8 bases, and 18 bases lay between the germline ends. The germline V gene encodes CDR1 LGHNA and CDR2 YNFKEQ. The CDR3 runs to 15 residues. CDR3 amino acids: CASSPRRGVGDIQYF. CDR3 nucleotides: TGTGCCAGCAGCCCACGGAGGGGGGTAGGGGACATTCAGTACTTC.

The rearrangement uses TRBV10-3 and TRBJ1-5; the match to TRBD1 covers 8 bases. Germline V CDR1 and CDR2: ENHRY, SYGVKD. J was trimmed by 2 bases and V by 5 bases; bases with no gene match: 8. The CDR3 covers 16 residues. DNA for the CDR3: TGTGCCATCAGTCACCGACAGGGGCAGGGCAATCAGCCCCAGCATTTT. Its translation is CAISHRQGQGNQPQHF.

The chain links TRBV6-2 or TRBV6-3 to TRBJ1-2; TRBD1 is a possible D gene (5 bases). Deletions cut 0 bases from V and 7 bases from J, with 18 bases between. The CDR3 covers 16 residues. Germline lookup yields CDR1 MNHEY and CDR2 SVGEGT. CDR3 in DNA: TGTGCCAGCAGTTACTCGAAGTCCCAGGGAGAAGGTGGCTACACCTTC. This translates into CASSYSKSQGEGGYTF.

The chain employs TRBV4-1 and TRBJ1-2, with 7 bases identical to TRBD1. This CDR3 is 14 amino acids long. CDR1 MGHRA and CDR2 YSYEKL come from the germline V gene. V lost 0 bases to trimming and J lost 8 bases; unmatched junction nucleotides: 6. Here the CDR3 reads CASSQEPNRGGYTF. The CDR3 DNA is TGCGCCAGCAGCCAAGAGCCGAACAGGGGCGGCTACACCTTC.

J is TRBJ1-4 and V is TRBV10-1; 8 bases agree with TRBD1. Germline-derived CDR1 and CDR2 are WNHNN and SYGVQD (reference sequence). The trim removed 3 bases at V and 6 bases at J, leaving 24 bases unmatched. This CDR3 region has 21 residues. The CDR3 DNA follows: TGCGCCAGCAGTGAACCCCTTCAGACCGGGACAGGACCCCGGCCCGATGAAAAACTGTTTTTT. It encodes CASSEPLQTGTGPRPDEKLFF.

The rearrangement links TRBV23-1 to TRBJ1-2; maybe TRBD1 (5 bases). TRBV23-1 is annotated as an ORF whose role is uncertain. The CDR3 covers 12 residues. V lost 8 bases to trimming and J lost 8 bases, with 15 bases between them. In nucleotides, the CDR3 is TGCGCCAGCCCTCAGGCAGGGATGGGCTACACCTTC. The encoded protein is CASPQAGMGYTF.

The CDR3 protein is CASTPRGSGSIYEQYF. In DNA form, the CDR3 reads TGTGCCAGCACCCCTCGGGGTAGCGGGAGTATTTACGAGCAGTACTTC. The chain links TRBV11-1 to TRBJ2-7, with TRBD2 matching 9 bases. V was clipped by 7 bases and J by 4 bases; unmatched bases: 14. This CDR3 spans 16 amino acids. CDR1 SGHAT and CDR2 FQDESV come from the germline V gene (reference sequence).

The rearrangement joins TRBV4-3 to TRBJ2-6; no reliable D call. The V and J ends lost 5 bases and 1 base respectively, with 12 bases between them. CDR3 length: 16 amino acids. The germline V gene has CDR1 LGHNA and CDR2 YSLEER. This CDR3 reads CASSGSGESGANVLTF. The CDR3 bases are TGCGCCAGCAGCGGAAGTGGCGAGTCTGGGGCCAACGTCCTGACTTTC.

In DNA form, the CDR3 reads TGTGCCAGCAGCAAAAACGTGGGAGATACGCAGTATTTT. It specifies CASSKNVGDTQYF. This chain links TRBV11-1 with TRBJ2-3; no definite D call. Trimming took off 5 bases at V and 5 bases at J, with 11 bases between the two ends. The CDR3 sequence is 13 residues long. Germline loops: CDR1 SGHAT, CDR2 FQDESV (reference sequence).

This chain joins TRBV6-1 and TRBJ1-1, with unresolved D. CDR3 length: 13 amino acids. CDR1 and CDR2 (germline): MNHNS, SASEGT. Trimming took off 6 bases at V and 5 bases at J, with 13 bases between the two ends. Here the CDR3 reads CASRPTGRTEAFF. The DNA for the CDR3 is TGTGCCAGCAGACCCACGGGGAGAACTGAAGCTTTCTTT.

The chain recombines TRBV10-3 with TRBJ1-1; 7 nucleotides match TRBD1. CDR1 is ENHRY, CDR2 SYGVKD, per germline. The CDR3 spans 13 residues. V lost 8 bases and J lost 8; bases outside the gene matches: 11. Written as DNA, the CDR3 is TGTGCCATCGGAAGACAGGGAGAGGCCGAAGCTTTCTTT. Translating gives CAIGRQGEAEAFF.

V is TRBV7-3 and J is TRBJ1-6; D is uncertain. Deletions cut 5 bases from V and 4 bases from J, with 12 bases between. The CDR3 has 15 residues. The germline CDR1 and CDR2 sequences are SGHTA and FQGTGA. The CDR3 protein is CASSLNSAYNSPLHF. CDR3 DNA: TGTGCCAGCAGCCTAAATTCTGCTTATAATTCACCCCTCCACTTT. The entire variable domain, with the rest obtained from reference TRBV7-3 and TRBJ1-6, is as follows: GAGVSQTPSNKVTEKGKYVELRCDPISGHTALYWYRQSLGQGPEFLIYFQGTGAADDSGLPNDRFFAVRPEGSVSTLKIQRTERGDSAVYLCASSLNSAYNSPLHFGNGTRLTVT.

The chain uses TRBV11-3 and TRBJ1-5; D call uncertain. V was cut by 2 bases and J by 7 bases, with 15 bases left in between. CDR1 is SGHNT, CDR2 YENEEA, per germline. This CDR3 is built from 15 residues. The CDR3 here is CASSLNVPIGQPQHF. As DNA, the CDR3 is TGTGCCAGCAGCTTAAATGTCCCGATTGGCCAGCCCCAGCATTTT.

The rearrangement joins TRBV10-3 to TRBJ2-1; D ambiguous. This CDR3 contains 11 residues. V dropped 4 bases and J dropped 9 bases, with 7 bases sitting between them. Germline V CDR1 and CDR2: ENHRY, SYGVKD. DNA of the CDR3: TGTGCCATCAGTGGTACTTCTGAGCAGTTCTTC. It translates to CAISGTSEQFF.

The chain carries TRBV28 and TRBJ2-5; weak D call: TRBD2 (5 bases). Trimming removed 3 bases at V and 5 bases at J, with 13 bases between. CDR1 is MDHEN and CDR2 is SYDVKM in the germline V gene. The CDR3 totals 14 residues. This chain's CDR3 is CASSLYRGQETQYF. CDR3 coding DNA: TGTGCCAGCAGTTTGTATAGAGGGCAGGAGACCCAGTACTTC.

The chain has TRBV10-1 and TRBJ2-5; maybe TRBD1 (6 bases). CDR1 and CDR2 (germline): WNHNN, SYGVQD (reference sequence). V dropped 6 bases and J dropped 1 base, with 12 bases sitting between them. The CDR3 is 14 residues long. The CDR3 is CASSPDRIQETQYF. CDR3 DNA: TGCGCCAGCAGCCCGGACAGAATCCAAGAGACCCAGTACTTC.

The chain links TRBV6-2 or TRBV6-3 to TRBJ1-1, with D unclear. The germline gives CDR1 MNHEY, CDR2 SVGEGT. Trimming took 2 bases from V and 5 from J, leaving 12 bases between them. The CDR3 runs 14 residues. The CDR3 nucleotides are TGTGCCAGCAGTTACGGGGTGATGGGAACTGAAGCTTTCTTT. As protein: CASSYGVMGTEAFF.

The rearrangement links TRBV29-1 to TRBJ2-3; D is unclear. Germline CDR1 and CDR2: SQVTM and ANQGSEA. CDR3 length: 11 amino acids. Trimming removed 2 bases at V and 4 bases at J, with 4 bases between. The CDR3: CSVEISDTQYF. DNA for the CDR3: TGCAGCGTTGAAATATCAGATACGCAGTATTTT.

The chain employs TRBV11-1 and TRBJ2-1, with TRBD2 as a possible D gene (5 bases). The V and J ends lost 1 base and 2 bases respectively, with 9 bases between them. The CDR3 consists of 15 residues. The V gene's germline CDR1 is SGHAT and CDR2 FQDESV (reference sequence). In nucleotides, the CDR3 is TGTGCCAGCAGCTTAGTCGTGGGAGCCTACAATGAGCAGTTCTTC. This translates into CASSLVVGAYNEQFF.

The CDR3 reads CAIRTRESTDTQYF. The CDR3 DNA reads as TGTGCCATCAGAACCCGGGAAAGCACAGATACGCAGTATTTT. This sequence joins TRBV10-3 and TRBJ2-3, with D perhaps matching TRBD2 (5 bases). V shed 6 bases and J shed 0 bases, with 10 bases lying between them. The CDR3 length is 14 residues. The germline CDR1 and CDR2 sequences are ENHRY and SYGVKD.

The CDR3 loop reads CASSPWSGRGPGEQFF. Written as DNA, the CDR3 is TGTGCCAGCAGTCCCTGGAGCGGGAGGGGTCCGGGGGAGCAGTTCTTC. V usage is TRBV28 and J usage is TRBJ2-1, with 10 bases identical to TRBD2. Germline loops: CDR1 MDHEN, CDR2 SYDVKM. This CDR3 has 16 amino acids. The J segment lost 10 bases and the V segment lost 5 bases, leaving 14 bases of the junction unmatched.

The chain uses TRBV19 and TRBJ2-1, with TRBD1 matching over 7 bases. CDR3 size: 14 residues. The germline CDR1 and CDR2 sequences are LNHDA and SQIVND (reference sequence). Trimming removed 5 bases from V and 5 bases from J; junction bases left unmatched: 6. CDR3 residues: CASSPGTANNEQFF. In DNA form, the CDR3 reads TGTGCCAGTAGTCCCGGGACAGCCAACAATGAGCAGTTCTTC. Drawing the rest from reference TRBV19 and TRBJ2-1, the complete variable domain is DGGITQSPKYLFRKEGQNVTLSCEQNLNHDAMYWYRQDPGQGLRLIYYSQIVNDFQKGDIAEGYSVSREKKESFPLTVTSAQKNPTAFYLCASSPGTANNEQFFGPGTRLTVL.

This chain uses TRBV2 with TRBJ2-1; 12 bases are shared with TRBD2. The CDR3 consists of 15 residues. CDR1 and CDR2 from the germline V gene are SNHLY and FYNNEI. V lost 8 bases and J lost 7; bases outside the gene matches: 9. For the CDR3, the DNA is TGTGCCAGCCAACAGACTAGCGGGAGATTTAATGAGCAGTTCTTC. Translated, it gives CASQQTSGRFNEQFF.

CDR3 coding DNA: TGTGCCAGCAGCTCACCTAGCGGAATCACAGATACGCAGTATTTT. Residues: CASSSPSGITDTQYF. The chain couples TRBV11-1 to TRBJ2-3; 7 nucleotides line up with TRBD2. Germline values: CDR1 SGHAT, CDR2 FQDESV (reference sequence). The CDR3 totals 15 residues. V shed 4 bases and J 2 bases; nucleotides not matched to a gene: 6.

The J gene is TRBJ1-1, the V gene TRBV10-1, with a tentative D call TRBD1 (5 bases). From germline, CDR1 is WNHNN and CDR2 SYGVQD (reference sequence). Trimming shortened V by 0 bases and J by 0 bases, and 11 bases separated the two germline ends. CDR3 length: 16 residues. CDR3 nucleotides: TGCGCCAGCAGTGAGTCGTATGGGGCCATGAACACTGAAGCTTTCTTT. Its protein is CASSESYGAMNTEAFF.

The J gene is TRBJ2-3, the V gene TRBV10-3; TRBD1 matches at 7 bases. V trimming: 6 bases; J trimming: 2 bases; junction bases outside the gene matches: 5. Looked up from germline, CDR1 is ENHRY and CDR2 is SYGVKD. The CDR3 spans 14 residues. The CDR3 here is CAISKTGNTDTQYF. CDR3 coding DNA: TGTGCCATCAGCAAGACAGGGAACACAGATACGCAGTATTTT.

The V gene is TRBV20-1, the J gene TRBJ2-3; D is ambiguous. Germline CDR1 reads DFQATT; CDR2 reads SNEGSKA (reference sequence). Trimming removed 3 bases from V and 1 base from J, with 8 bases in between. This CDR3 contains 13 residues. The CDR3 coding sequence is TGCAGTGCTAGGGTGGTGGGCACAGATACGCAGTATTTT. It translates to CSARVVGTDTQYF.